The entry below gives a single T cell receptor (beta chain) sequence along with its context. The antigen is not known. The data originate from a study of blood T cells in healthy people across ages. Sample donors were healthy Caucasian individuals that came from Russia, aged roughly 6 to 100. The authors ran a second PCR of roughly 6 to 12 cycles using a sample-barcoded 5' primer and a J-beta primer mix. Every sample returned 3 million or more CDR3-containing paired-end reads. Each CDR3 protein is one row after TCRdb ran MiXCR on the 5' RACE reads. This repertoire shows roughly 500,000 distinct CDR3 sequences, 25% to 30% found once; its top ten account for about 18%. Germline V CDR1 and CDR2: DFQATT, SNEGSKA (reference sequence). This CDR3 region has 12 residues. V was clipped by 6 bases and J by 7 bases, with 15 bases between them. Regarding the study as a whole: Diversity was higher, and naive CD4+ cells more numerous, in long-lived donors than in aged donors. A strong correlation was seen between TCR beta diversity and naive T cell percentage.

The rearrangement uses TRBV20-1 and TRBJ1-2; a possible D gene is TRBD1 (6 bases). The sequencing sample was made of blood. This clonotype was sampled from a woman aged 70-85 years in good health. The CDR3 sequence is CSASPGGGGYTF. The CDR3 DNA is TGCAGTGCCTCCCCCGGGGGCGGTGGCTACACCTTC.